These 5 T cell receptor beta chains came from one sample sequenced in a study of CD8 T cells in ankylosing spondylitis. General study points: Characteristic of ankylosing spondylitis blood, it appeared, was a TCR beta motif comprising roughly 8 highly homologous variants.

Their antigens are not known. TCRdb redid the calling of the 5' RACE reads with MiXCR, one entry per CDR3 protein. This sample has under 950,000 distinct CDR3 sequences; about 20% occur once, and the top ten carry roughly a fifth. The sample comprised blood, either unsorted or a sorted T cell fraction (not recorded which). Receptor source: a male donor with ankylosing spondylitis.

This clonotype was counted a few times. V and J are TRBV20-1 and TRBJ2-7; TRBD2 is a possible D gene (5 bases). Looked up from germline, CDR1 is DFQATT and CDR2 is SNEGSKA (reference sequence). V lost 4 bases and J 6 bases, leaving 13 bases between the germline ends. CDR3 length: 12 residues. The CDR3 reads CSATTAGREQYF. In DNA form, the CDR3 reads TGCAGTGCTACCACGGCGGGTCGCGAGCAGTACTTC.

This clonotype was seen many times. The chain recombines TRBV5-1 with TRBJ2-7; 7 bases line up with TRBD1. V lost 4 bases and J lost 0; bases outside the gene matches: 7. The CDR3 loop spans 15 amino acids. Germline assignment: CDR1 SGHRS and CDR2 YFSETQ. CDR3 loop: CASSPTKGASYEQYF. The CDR3 DNA sequence: TGCGCCAGCAGCCCCACCAAGGGGGCCTCCTACGAGCAGTACTTC.

This clonotype was counted many times. The chain is built from TRBV4-1 and TRBJ2-7; D uncertain. Looked up from germline, CDR1 is MGHRA and CDR2 is YSYEKL. This CDR3 has 14 amino acids. Trimming removed 1 base at V and 5 bases at J, with 12 bases between. CDR3 residues: CASSQATDYDEQYF. As DNA, the CDR3 is TGCGCCAGCAGCCAAGCAACAGATTACGACGAGCAGTACTTC.

Only a few counts were recorded for this clonotype. This chain uses TRBV18 with TRBJ1-1; D gene uncertain. The germline V gene encodes CDR1 KGHSH and CDR2 LQKENI. Trimming pared 0 bases from V and 4 bases from J, leaving 15 bases between. The CDR3 sequence is 16 residues long. CDR3 sequence reads: CASSPPSSLGVTEAFF. The CDR3 coding sequence is TGTGCCAGCTCACCACCTTCTTCTCTCGGGGTCACTGAAGCTTTCTTT.

The chain joins TRBV9 to TRBJ2-3, with D possibly matching TRBD1 (5 bases). This CDR3 has 15 residues. Trimming removed 2 bases at V and 0 bases at J, with 10 bases between. CDR1 is SGDLS, CDR2 YYNGEE, per germline. CDR3 region: CASSVNRLSTDTQYF. In DNA form, the CDR3 reads TGTGCCAGCAGCGTGAACAGGCTGAGCACAGATACGCAGTATTTT.